These T cell receptor beta chains were read from a single sample in a study of cytomegalovirus exposure and HLA in healthy donors. Clones were read by immunoSEQ multiplex PCR, and TCRdb kept only the in-frame ones, dropping some. Seen here are some 190,000 clones, 80% observed once, and the top ten hold under 2%. The sequenced sample was PBMCs. These receptors came from a woman aged 30 to 39 in good health and CMV-seronegative. The CDR3 runs from the conserved cysteine through the conserved F or W. Fields, in order: D gene, J gene, clone size, V gene, CDR3 length, CDR3 protein, CDR3 DNA. A D gene is named only where the DNA matches it firmly. Clone size is stated in some rows and not others, as once, few, many or a class when expanded.

D: TRBD1
J: TRBJ2-2
size: once
V: TRBV11-3
length: 17
CDR3: CASSLPADRGHTGELFF
DNA: TGTGCCAGCAGCTTACCCGCTGACAGGGGGCACACCGGGGAGCTGTTTTTT

D: NA
J: TRBJ1-4
size: NA
V: TRBV4-3
length: 15
CDR3: CASSQDYQTGEKLFF
DNA: TGCGCCAGCAGCCAAGATTACCAAACGGGGGAAAAACTGTTTTTT

D: NA
J: TRBJ1-1
size: few
V: TRBV6-1
length: 13
CDR3: CASSQGFQTEAFF
DNA: TGTGCCAGCAGTCAGGGTTTCCAGACTGAAGCTTTCTTT

D: TRBD1
J: TRBJ1-1
size: NA
V: TRBV7-6
length: 14
CDR3: CASSPGQVNTEAFF
DNA: TGTGCCAGCAGTCCGGGACAGGTTAACACTGAAGCTTTCTTT

D: TRBD2
J: TRBJ2-3
size: NA
V: TRBV4-3
length: 18
CDR3: CASSQVSLSGGAADTQYF
DNA: TGCGCCAGCAGCCAAGTGTCTCTTAGCGGGGGGGCGGCAGATACGCAGTATTTT

D: NA
J: TRBJ1-4
size: NA
V: TRBV30
length: 14
CDR3: CACLPQGSNEKLFF
DNA: TGTGCCTGCCTCCCACAGGGCTCTAATGAAAAACTGTTTTTT

D: NA
J: TRBJ1-1
size: few
V: TRBV6-1
length: 15
CDR3: CASSDPRPTGTEAFF
DNA: TGTGCCAGCAGTGATCCCCGACCTACGGGCACTGAAGCTTTCTTT

D: NA
J: TRBJ1-2
size: NA
V: TRBV4-2
length: 16
CDR3: CASSQDRGRANYGYTF
DNA: TGTGCCAGCAGCCAAGATCGTGGCAGGGCTAACTATGGCTACACCTTC

D: TRBD2
J: TRBJ2-3
size: once
V: TRBV6-1
length: 17
CDR3: CASSGGLAGGFTDTQYF
DNA: TGTGCCAGCAGTGGGGGTCTGGCGGGGGGATTCACAGATACGCAGTATTTT

D: TRBD1
J: TRBJ1-2
size: NA
V: TRBV10-3
length: 15
CDR3: CAISEPTGFNYGYTF
DNA: TGTGCCATCAGTGAGCCGACAGGGTTTAACTATGGCTACACCTTC

D: NA
J: TRBJ2-1
size: NA
V: TRBV4-1
length: 14
CDR3: CASSQDTGLNEQFF
DNA: TGCGCCAGCAGCCAAGATACCGGTTTGAATGAGCAGTTCTTC

D: TRBD1
J: TRBJ2-7
size: once
V: TRBV27
length: 16
CDR3: CASSLSLGTVSYEQYF
DNA: TGTGCCAGCAGTTTAAGCCTCGGGACAGTCTCCTACGAGCAGTACTTC

D: TRBD2
J: TRBJ2-5
size: NA
V: TRBV10-3
length: 13
CDR3: CAIRVAGEETQYF
DNA: TGTGCCATCAGGGTAGCGGGGGAAGAGACCCAGTACTTC

D: TRBD2
J: TRBJ2-1
size: few
V: TRBV5-4
length: 16
CDR3: CASSPTGTSPLSGQFF
DNA: TGTGCCAGCAGCCCAACCGGGACTAGCCCCCTTTCTGGGCAGTTCTTC

D: TRBD2
J: TRBJ2-5
size: NA
V: TRBV7-2
length: 16
CDR3: CASSLDLAGVGETQYF
DNA: TGTGCCAGCAGCTTAGACTTAGCGGGGGTAGGGGAGACCCAGTACTTC

D: TRBD1
J: TRBJ2-2
size: NA
V: TRBV19
length: 16
CDR3: CASRTGTGPNTGELFF
DNA: TGTGCCAGTAGAACTGGGACAGGGCCGAACACCGGGGAGCTGTTTTTT

D: NA
J: TRBJ1-4
size: NA
V: TRBV29-1
length: 15
CDR3: CSVDSQGSTNEKLFF
DNA: TGCAGCGTTGATTCGCAGGGATCAACTAATGAAAAACTGTTTTTT

D: NA
J: TRBJ2-3
size: NA
V: TRBV27
length: 15
CDR3: CASSPQGFSSDTQYF
DNA: TGTGCCAGCAGTCCTCAGGGGTTTAGCTCAGATACGCAGTATTTT

D: TRBD1
J: TRBJ2-5
size: NA
V: TRBV18
length: 14
CDR3: CASSPRDSQETQYF
DNA: TGTGCCAGCTCACCTCGGGACAGCCAAGAGACCCAGTACTTC

D: NA
J: TRBJ1-6
size: NA
V: TRBV30
length: 16
CDR3: CAWSVWSGAHNSPLHF
DNA: TGTGCCTGGAGTGTTTGGTCAGGGGCTCATAATTCACCCCTCCACTTT

D: TRBD1
J: TRBJ2-5
size: NA
V: TRBV6-1
length: 13
CDR3: CASSPDRQETQYF
DNA: TGTGCCAGCAGCCCGGACAGGCAAGAGACCCAGTACTTC

D: TRBD2
J: TRBJ2-1
size: NA
V: TRBV5-1
length: 18
CDR3: CASSLAPPLAGGYNEQFF
DNA: TGCGCCAGCAGCTTGGCCCCCCCTCTGGCGGGGGGGTACAATGAGCAGTTCTTC

D: TRBD1
J: TRBJ2-7
size: few
V: TRBV18
length: 12
CDR3: CASSVTGDEQYF
DNA: TGTGCCAGCTCAGTGACAGGGGACGAGCAGTACTTC